The clone carrying this TCR beta chain was counted only a few times. Its specificity is unknown. Indicated time point: patch test 2, 6 weeks after DPC sensitization. Documented treatment: therapeutic diphenylcyclopropenone sensitization with weekly scalp DPC. TCRdb processed the RACE reads anew with MiXCR; each CDR3 protein has one entry. Of about 70,000 distinct CDR3 sequences listed, 8.5% were seen once; the top ten hold about 3%. This sample is part of a study of human T cells and chemical hapten exposure. Findings and limits, study-wide: Expanded TCR counts at PT1 went up together with patch test score, a positive correlation. Versus controls, expanded TCRs had significantly more large CDR3 similarity clusters.

This TCR derives from a woman aged 45-65 years with alopecia areata. Some clones in this sample may be carry-over from other donors' samples. The input for sequencing was whole blood, taken in connection with sensitization to the hapten diphenylcyclopropenone (DPC).

The CDR3 reads CSVAGHRGVMNTEAFF. CDR3 nucleotide sequence: TGCAGCGTAGCAGGCCACAGGGGGGTCATGAACACTGAAGCTTTCTTT. The rearrangement links TRBV29-1 to TRBJ1-1; TRBD1 matches 8 bases. The CDR3 loop spans 16 amino acids. J lost 0 bases, V lost 6 bases, and 12 bases had no gene match. Looked up from germline, CDR1 is SQVTM and CDR2 is ANQGSEA.